The 9 T cell receptor beta chains below come from one sample, sequenced in a study of T cell repertoires in cytomegalovirus infection (dated by TCRdb to the late 2010s). Interpreted using the paper, the treatment or condition label stands for: in vitro stimulation with specific CMV peptide epitopes to enrich CMV-specific T cells. These receptors lack a known antigen. Sequencing was performed on an Illumina HiSeq 1500. TCRdb's own reprocessing of the public reads used fastp at Q25 and MiXCR and kept productive beta chains. Rows with a matching CDR3 protein are joined into one entry that keeps the most common DNA and genes. The sample records 100,000 to 150,000 distinct CDR3 sequences, around 30% of which are singletons. Under 65% of the sample is held by the ten biggest clonotypes. Specimen: CD8+ T cells from cultured PBMCs, collected from culture after CMV antigen stimulation. The origin of the receptors is a human donor in good health (CMV status not recorded). Some clones in this sample may be carry-over from other donors' samples.

This chain links TRBV5-5 with TRBJ1-1, with D possibly TRBD1 on 6 matching bases. The V gene lost 1 base and the J gene lost 3 bases, with 10 bases spanning the gap. The CDR3 has 14 residues. In germline, CDR1 is SGHKS, CDR2 YYEKEE (reference sequence). CDR3 bases: TGTGCCAGCAGCTTGCGGGGGCGCGACACTGAAGCTTTCTTT. This translates into CASSLRGRDTEAFF.

Only a few counts were recorded for this clonotype. The chain recombines TRBV19 with TRBJ2-2; D may be TRBD2 (5 bases). Germline V gives CDR1 LNHDA, CDR2 SQIVND (reference sequence). Trimming removed 0 bases from V and 6 bases from J, with 8 bases in between. The CDR3 runs to 14 residues. CDR3 coding DNA: TGTGCCAGTAGTATAGATGAGGAGGCCGGGGAGCTGTTTTTT. Translated, it gives CASSIDEEAGELFF.

There are many counts of this clonotype. Mismatch with germline at one junction end may stem from a read error. The chain recombines TRBV18 with TRBJ1-6, with D maybe TRBD1 (6 bases). This CDR3 is built from 16 residues. In germline, CDR1 is KGHSH, CDR2 LQKENI. The CDR3 protein is CASSPQGMGSFSPLHF. For the CDR3, the DNA is TGTGCCAGCTCGCCACAGGGAATGGGGTCCTTTTCACCCCTCCACTTT.

The sample holds many counts of this clonotype. V gene TRBV7-9 combines with J gene TRBJ2-3; 10 nucleotides agree with TRBD2. Trimming took 3 bases from V and 2 from J; bases not matched to a gene: 11. There are 18 residues in the CDR3. Germline loops: CDR1 SEHNR, CDR2 FQNEAQ (reference sequence). The CDR3 DNA reads as TGTGCCAGCAGCTTCCCGGCTAGCGGGGGCCCGAACACAGATACGCAGTATTTT. It specifies CASSFPASGGPNTDTQYF.

The chain links TRBV12-5 to TRBJ2-6, with no clear D. The V gene's germline CDR1 is LGHNT and CDR2 FRNRAP. Trimming took 2 bases from V and 0 from J, leaving 8 bases between them. CDR3 size: 16 residues. CDR3 in DNA: TGTGCTAGTGGTTTGTTTCTCAGCTCTGGGGCCAACGTCCTGACTTTC. It translates to CASGLFLSSGANVLTF. The full variable domain, completed using reference TRBV12-5 and TRBJ2-6, is DARVTQTPRHKVTEMGQEVTMRCQPILGHNTVFWYRQTMMQGLELLAYFRNRAPLDDSGMPKDRFSAEMPDATLATLKIQPSEPRDSAVYFCASGLFLSSGANVLTFGAGSRLTVL.

The chain has TRBV19 and TRBJ2-1; D is unclear. The germline V gene encodes CDR1 LNHDA and CDR2 SQIVND (reference sequence). CDR3 length: 11 amino acids. V lost 10 bases to trimming and J lost 8 bases, with 12 bases between them. This CDR3 is CATGPGHEQFF. In nucleotides, the CDR3 is TGTGCCACCGGCCCCGGTCATGAGCAGTTCTTC. The full variable domain, its missing parts supplied by reference TRBV19 and TRBJ2-1, is DGGITQSPKYLFRKEGQNVTLSCEQNLNHDAMYWYRQDPGQGLRLIYYSQIVNDFQKGDIAEGYSVSREKKESFPLTVTSAQKNPTAFYLCATGPGHEQFFGPGTRLTVL.

This clonotype was seen more than once but under ten times. V and J are TRBV19 and TRBJ2-2, with TRBD2 matching 12 bases. The CDR3 extends over 16 amino acids. V trimming: 5 bases; J trimming: 3 bases; junction bases outside the gene matches: 4. The germline gives CDR1 LNHDA, CDR2 SQIVND (reference sequence). CDR3 in amino acids: CASSPRTSGDTGELFF. The CDR3 DNA follows: TGTGCCAGTAGTCCCAGGACTAGCGGGGACACCGGGGAGCTGTTTTTT.

V and J are TRBV19 and TRBJ1-4, with D unclear. The CDR3 totals 15 residues. Germline CDR1 is LNHDA and CDR2 is SQIVND (reference sequence). V dropped 5 bases and J dropped 6 bases, with 16 bases sitting between them. The CDR3 reads CASSAPWSADEKLFF. CDR3 DNA: TGTGCCAGTAGTGCCCCATGGTCGGCAGATGAAAAACTGTTTTTT.

The chain links TRBV10-3 to TRBJ2-5, with D perhaps given as TRBD1 or TRBD2 (6 bases each). The CDR3 is made up of 15 amino acids. Germline CDR1 ENHRY, CDR2 SYGVKD. V lost 3 bases, J lost 4 bases, and 15 bases lay in between. CDR3 DNA: TGTGCCATCAGTGACCCGGGGGCCCGGACAGAGACCCAGTACTTC. Protein: CAISDPGARTETQYF.